This TCR beta chain was identified during a study of T cell responses to AZD1222 COVID-19 vaccine. Clones were read by immunoSEQ multiplex PCR, and TCRdb kept only the in-frame ones, dropping some. The table includes just under 80,000 clones, about 92% detected once. This specimen was peripheral blood, taken 28 days after the second AZD1222 dose. The source is an adult who received the AZD1222 COVID-19 vaccine.

The CDR3: CAWGTGYSPLHF. CDR3 bases: TGTGCCTGGGGGACAGGGTATTCACCCCTCCACTTT. The chain employs TRBV30 and TRBJ1-6; 9 bases align to TRBD1. Trimming removed 5 bases from V and 8 bases from J; junction bases left unmatched: 1. CDR3 length: 12 amino acids. Germline V gene lookup returns CDR1 GTSNPN and CDR2 SVGIG (reference sequence).